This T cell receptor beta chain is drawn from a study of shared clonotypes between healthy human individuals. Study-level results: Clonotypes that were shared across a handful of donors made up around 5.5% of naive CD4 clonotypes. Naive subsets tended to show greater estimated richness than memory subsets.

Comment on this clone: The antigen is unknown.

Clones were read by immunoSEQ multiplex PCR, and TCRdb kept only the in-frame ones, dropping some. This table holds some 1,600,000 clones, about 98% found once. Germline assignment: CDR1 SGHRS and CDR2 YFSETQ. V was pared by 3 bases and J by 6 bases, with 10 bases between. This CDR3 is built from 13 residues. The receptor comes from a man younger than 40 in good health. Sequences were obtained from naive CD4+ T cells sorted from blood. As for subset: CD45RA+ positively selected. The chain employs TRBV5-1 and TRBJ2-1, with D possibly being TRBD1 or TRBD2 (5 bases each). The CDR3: CASSSGRFNEQFF. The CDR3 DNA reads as TGCGCCAGCAGCTCGGGACGGTTCAATGAGCAGTTCTTC.